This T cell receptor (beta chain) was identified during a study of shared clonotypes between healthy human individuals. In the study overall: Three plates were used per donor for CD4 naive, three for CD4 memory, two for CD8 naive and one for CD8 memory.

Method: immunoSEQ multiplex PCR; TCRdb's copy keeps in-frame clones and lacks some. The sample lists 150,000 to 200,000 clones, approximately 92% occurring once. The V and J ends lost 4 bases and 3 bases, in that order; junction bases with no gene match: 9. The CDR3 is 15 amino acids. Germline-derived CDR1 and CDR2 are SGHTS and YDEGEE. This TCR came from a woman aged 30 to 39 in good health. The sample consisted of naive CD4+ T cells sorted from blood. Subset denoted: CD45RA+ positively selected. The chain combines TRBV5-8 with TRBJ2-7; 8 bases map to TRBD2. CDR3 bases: TGTGCCAGCAGCCACCCAGTGACTAGCGTCTACGAGCAGTACTTC. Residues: CASSHPVTSVYEQYF.